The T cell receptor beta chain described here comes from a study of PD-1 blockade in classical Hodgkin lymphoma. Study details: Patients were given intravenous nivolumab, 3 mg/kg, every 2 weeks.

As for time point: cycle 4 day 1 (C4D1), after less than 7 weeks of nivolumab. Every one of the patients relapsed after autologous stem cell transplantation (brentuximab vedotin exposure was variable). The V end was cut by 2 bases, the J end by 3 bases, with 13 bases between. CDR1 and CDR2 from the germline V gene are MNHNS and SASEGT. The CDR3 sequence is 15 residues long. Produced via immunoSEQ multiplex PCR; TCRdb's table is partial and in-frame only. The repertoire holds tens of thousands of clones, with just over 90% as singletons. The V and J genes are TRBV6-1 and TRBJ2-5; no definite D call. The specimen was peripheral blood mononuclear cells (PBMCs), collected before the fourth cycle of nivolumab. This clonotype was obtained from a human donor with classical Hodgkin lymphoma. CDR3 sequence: CASSELYGFEETQYF. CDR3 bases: TGTGCCAGCAGTGAACTCTATGGGTTTGAAGAGACCCAGTACTTC.